Following are 24 T cell receptor beta chains from one sample sequenced in a study of a mutant IDH1 vaccine in newly diagnosed glioma. Their recognized antigens are unknown. Time point noted: week 35, safety follow-up. It was 300 ug of mutant IDH1 20-mer peptide that made up each vaccine dose, given with topical imiquimod. Sequenced by immunoSEQ multiplex PCR; TCRdb stores in-frame clones only, minus some. The sample has 53,000 or so clones; more than 60% are singletons. The specimen comprised PBMCs, sampled from a glioma patient whose treatment included an IDH1 peptide vaccine. Source of these receptors: a man aged 35-49 years with glioma.

The chain recombines TRBV29-1 with TRBJ1-2; 11 bases are a match to TRBD1. CDR1 SQVTM and CDR2 ANQGSEA come from the germline V gene. The CDR3 covers 16 residues. Trimming at V came to 3 bases and at J to 0 bases, leaving 6 bases not matched to a gene. This CDR3 reads CSVDKGTGGTNYGYTF. CDR3 DNA: TGCAGCGTTGATAAAGGGACAGGGGGAACTAACTATGGCTACACCTTC. The whole variable domain, filled in from reference TRBV29-1 and TRBJ1-2, reads SAVISQKPSRDICQRGTSLTIQCQVDSQVTMMFWYRQQPGQSLTLIATANQGSEATYESGFVIDKFPISRPNLTFSTLTVSNMSPEDSSIYLCSVDKGTGGTNYGYTFGSGTRLTVV.

In DNA form, the CDR3 reads TGTGCCAGCAGCAAAAGTGGCAGTGGGCAACGGGAATTCTATGGCTACACCTTC. It codes for CASSKSGSGQREFYGYTF. The J gene is TRBJ1-2, the V gene TRBV21-1. TRBV21-1 is designated a pseudogene. The CDR3 consists of 18 residues.

This clone came up once. The chain has TRBV4-2 and TRBJ1-1, with TRBD1 as a possible D gene (5 bases). The ends were cut back, 4 bases at V and 1 base at J, with 13 bases in the middle. The germline V gene encodes CDR1 LGHNA and CDR2 YNFKEQ. The CDR3 consists of 15 residues. As DNA, the CDR3 is TGTGCCAGCAGCCCTGGGGCTAGCGCGAACACTGAAGCTTTCTTT. As protein: CASSPGASANTEAFF.

This clone has just one count. This chain connects TRBV18 to TRBJ1-5; D is ambiguous. Germline loops: CDR1 KGHSH, CDR2 LQKENI. With 3 bases removed from V and 4 bases from J, the gap between germline ends came to 10 bases. The CDR3 covers 14 residues. In DNA form, the CDR3 reads TGTGCCAGCTCACCGAACGGAGGAAATCAGCCCCAGCATTTT. It codes for CASSPNGGNQPQHF.

The chain joins TRBV29-1 to TRBJ2-3; D ambiguous. V was trimmed by 3 bases and J by 0 bases, leaving 10 bases between them. Germline assignment: CDR1 SQVTM and CDR2 ANQGSEA. This CDR3 region has 14 residues. In DNA, the CDR3 is TGCAGCGTTGACACCACCCCTAGCACAGATACGCAGTATTTT. This gives the protein CSVDTTPSTDTQYF.

The gene calls are TRBV6-5 and TRBJ2-7; tentatively, D is TRBD1 (5 bases). Deletions cut 10 bases from V and 0 bases from J, with 10 bases between. There are 12 residues in the CDR3. In germline, CDR1 is MNHEY, CDR2 SVGAGI. CDR3 bases: TGTGCCACACACAGGAGCTCCTACGAGCAGTACTTC. It translates to CATHRSSYEQYF.

The chain employs TRBV11-1 and TRBJ2-5; 7 bases are a match to TRBD2. The CDR3 extends over 16 amino acids. With 2 bases clipped from V and 1 base from J, the junction kept 7 bases outside the gene matches. The V gene's germline CDR1 is SGHAT and CDR2 FQDESV (reference sequence). CDR3 loop: CASSLRAGRTQETQYF. As DNA, the CDR3 is TGTGCCAGCAGCTTACGAGCGGGGCGGACCCAAGAGACCCAGTACTTC. The whole variable domain, filled in from reference TRBV11-1 and TRBJ2-5, reads EAEVAQSPRYKITEKSQAVAFWCDPISGHATLYWYRQILGQGPELLVQFQDESVVDDSQLPKDRFSAERLKGVDSTLKIQPAELGDSAMYLCASSLRAGRTQETQYFGPGTRLLVL.

The chain couples TRBV4-2 to TRBJ2-1; 7 bases align to TRBD2. This CDR3 contains 11 residues. J was trimmed by 12 bases and V by 11 bases; bases with no gene match: 10. In germline, CDR1 is LGHNA, CDR2 YNFKEQ. The CDR3 loop reads CAEPPGRVQFF. The CDR3 coding sequence is TGTGCCGAGCCTCCGGGGAGGGTGCAGTTCTTC.

The rearrangement uses TRBV7-3 and TRBJ2-3; 10 bases map to TRBD2. V dropped 2 bases and J dropped 5; count of bases not matched to a gene: 4. Germline values: CDR1 SGHTA, CDR2 FQGTGA. This CDR3 region has 15 residues. CDR3 in DNA: TGTGCCAGCAGCTTAGGAGCGGGGGGGCAAGATACGCAGTATTTT. Residues: CASSLGAGGQDTQYF. The full variable domain, in which reference TRBV7-3 and TRBJ2-3 provide the parts outside the CDR3, is GAGVSQTPSNKVTEKGKYVELRCDPISGHTALYWYRQSLGQGPEFLIYFQGTGAADDSGLPNDRFFAVRPEGSVSTLKIQRTERGDSAVYLCASSLGAGGQDTQYFGPGTRLTVL.

CDR3 sequence: CASFRDPARPEQYF. The DNA for the CDR3 is TGCGCCAGCTTCCGGGACCCAGCGAGGCCCGAGCAGTACTTC. The chain joins TRBV5-1 to TRBJ2-7; D assignment may be TRBD1 or TRBD2 (5 bases each). The germline V and J ends were trimmed by 7 bases and 6 bases, with 20 bases remaining between them. The CDR3 totals 14 residues. Germline-derived CDR1 and CDR2 are SGHRS and YFSETQ.

This rearrangement joins TRBV5-4 to TRBJ1-2; tentative D call: TRBD1 (6 bases). The ends were cut back, 0 bases at V and 7 bases at J, with 13 bases in the middle. The germline V gene has CDR1 SGHNT and CDR2 YYREEE (reference sequence). There are 14 residues in the CDR3. As DNA, the CDR3 is TGTGCCAGCAGCTTGGGGGGGCGCTTAGGTGGCTACACCTTC. This gives the protein CASSLGGRLGGYTF.

The rearrangement links TRBV7-9 to TRBJ2-1, with no clear D. V lost 3 bases and J lost 5, with 14 bases in between. Germline CDR1 and CDR2: SEHNR and FQNEAQ (reference sequence). This CDR3 region has 15 residues. In nucleotides, the CDR3 is TGTGCCAGCAGCTTGATTTTAGGTCAGAACAATGAGCAGTTCTTC. It yields the protein CASSLILGQNNEQFF.

The V gene is TRBV6-5, the J gene TRBJ1-1; D is possibly TRBD1 (6 bases). Germline values: CDR1 MNHEY, CDR2 SVGAGI. This CDR3 is 15 amino acids long. V shed 6 bases and J shed 10 bases, with 24 bases lying between them. This CDR3 reads CASSPGTSPWRSAFF. In DNA, the CDR3 is TGTGCCAGCAGCCCCGGGACATCGCCATGGCGGTCAGCTTTCTTT.

The chain recombines TRBV5-1 with TRBJ2-5; perhaps D is TRBD1 or TRBD2 (5 bases each). The CDR3 contains 14 residues. V shed 0 bases and J shed 9 bases, with 15 bases lying between them. CDR1 is SGHRS, CDR2 YFSETQ, per germline. CDR3 DNA sequence: TGCGCCAGCAGCTTGGGAACGGGGCCAAGGGCCCAGTACTTC. The encoded protein is CASSLGTGPRAQYF.

The chain joins TRBV29-1 to TRBJ2-3, with D perhaps TRBD2 (6 bases). Germline CDR1 and CDR2: SQVTM and ANQGSEA. V shed 4 bases and J shed 1 base, with 9 bases lying between them. The CDR3 extends over 13 amino acids. The CDR3 loop reads CSVASVGTDTQYF. Written as DNA, the CDR3 is TGCAGCGTTGCTAGCGTGGGCACAGATACGCAGTATTTT.

The chain joins TRBV6-5 to TRBJ1-2; no definite D call. V was clipped by 6 bases and J by 1 base, with 6 bases between them. CDR1 is MNHEY, CDR2 SVGAGI, per germline. The CDR3 is 12 residues long. CDR3 amino acids: CASRDYNYGYTF. CDR3 nucleotides: TGTGCCAGCAGAGACTATAACTATGGCTACACCTTC.

This clone was seen just once. V is TRBV10-2 and J is TRBJ2-4; D is uncertain. V was pared by 2 bases and J by 0 bases, with 11 bases between. The germline gives CDR1 WSHSY, CDR2 SAAADI. The CDR3 contains 16 residues. CDR3 protein: CASSEGFTIAKNIQYF. The CDR3 nucleotides are TGCGCCAGCAGTGAGGGCTTTACAATAGCCAAAAACATTCAGTACTTC.

The CDR3 sequence: CAWSALLADTQYF. CDR3 sequence (DNA): TGTGCCTGGAGTGCCCTTCTAGCGGATACGCAGTATTTT. The V gene is TRBV30, the J gene TRBJ2-3; TRBD2 might be the D (6 bases). V was trimmed by 1 base and J by 6 bases, leaving 11 bases between them. Germline V CDR1 and CDR2: GTSNPN, SVGIG (reference sequence). The CDR3 totals 13 residues. The full variable domain, its missing parts supplied by reference TRBV30 and TRBJ2-3, is SQTIHQWPATLVQPVGSPLSLECTVEGTSNPNLYWYRQAAGRGLQLLFYSVGIGQISSEVPQNLSASRPQDRQFILSSKKLLLSDSGFYLCAWSALLADTQYFGPGTRLTVL.

V usage is TRBV19 and J usage is TRBJ2-3, with TRBD2 matching 10 bases. Germline assignment: CDR1 LNHDA and CDR2 SQIVND (reference sequence). Germline trimming cut 5 bases from V and 2 bases from J; bases unmatched to any gene: 10. The CDR3 loop spans 17 amino acids. Written as DNA, the CDR3 is TGTGCCAGTAGTCCCCGGCCTAGCGGGGGCATCACAGATACGCAGTATTTT. Amino acids: CASSPRPSGGITDTQYF.

The V gene is TRBV7-2, the J gene TRBJ1-1; D gene unclear. Germline V gives CDR1 SGHTA, CDR2 FQGNSA. CDR3 length: 12 residues. V gave up 3 bases and J gave up 11 bases, with 13 bases separating them. The CDR3 loop reads CASSFERIPAFF. DNA for the CDR3: TGTGCCAGCAGCTTCGAGCGGATACCGGCTTTCTTT. Full variable domain (remainder filled in from reference TRBV7-2 and TRBJ1-1): GAGVSQSPSNKVTEKGKDVELRCDPISGHTALYWYRQSLGQGLEFLIYFQGNSAPDKSGLPSDRFSAERTGGSVSTLTIQRTQQEDSAVYLCASSFERIPAFFGQGTRLTVV.

The rearrangement uses TRBV4-1 and TRBJ1-5, with D unclear. Germline V gene sequence: CDR1 MGHRA, CDR2 YSYEKL. The CDR3 spans 14 residues. V was cut by 1 base and J by 5 bases, with 9 bases left in between. The CDR3 sequence is CASSQASGDQPQHF. The CDR3 DNA is TGCGCCAGCAGCCAAGCGTCCGGGGATCAGCCCCAGCATTTT.

The chain couples TRBV5-1 to TRBJ1-4, with TRBD1 matching 7 bases. Looked up from germline, CDR1 is SGHRS and CDR2 is YFSETQ. The ends lost 4 bases at V and 5 bases at J; junction bases unmatched: 8. The CDR3 is 15 amino acids. The CDR3 protein is CASSTYRGINEKLFF. The CDR3 DNA sequence: TGCGCCAGCAGCACCTACAGGGGAATCAATGAAAAACTGTTTTTT. Variable domain in full (rest from reference TRBV5-1 and TRBJ1-4): KAGVTQTPRYLIKTRGQQVTLSCSPISGHRSVSWYQQTPGQGLQFLFEYFSETQRNKGNFPGRFSGRQFSNSRSEMNVSTLELGDSALYLCASSTYRGINEKLFFGSGTQLSVL.

This clone has more than one count but fewer than ten. V gene TRBV6-6 combines with J gene TRBJ1-5, with D possibly matching TRBD1 (5 bases). The CDR3 is made up of 14 amino acids. The germline CDR1 and CDR2 sequences are MNHNY and SVGAGI (reference sequence). Trimming took off 4 bases at V and 0 bases at J, with 7 bases between the two ends. CDR3 in amino acids: CASSWGSSNQPQHF. Here the CDR3 DNA reads TGTGCCAGCAGTTGGGGCAGTAGCAATCAGCCCCAGCATTTT.

This chain links TRBV6-1 with TRBJ1-6, with D unclear. In germline, CDR1 is MNHNS, CDR2 SASEGT. Trimming shortened V by 6 bases and J by 8 bases, and 11 bases separated the two germline ends. There are 13 residues in the CDR3. The CDR3 sequence is CASSPQRDSPLHF. The CDR3 nucleotides read TGTGCCAGCAGCCCCCAACGGGATTCACCCCTCCACTTT.